This is a list of T cell receptor beta chains from one sample in a study of early T cells in non-severe SARS-CoV-2 infection. TCRdb redid the calling of the 5' RACE reads with MiXCR, one entry per CDR3 protein. The table lists 40,000 to 60,000 distinct CDR3 sequences, around 7.7% of them singletons. Sequenced material: whole blood. The receptors stem from an adult who was a healthcare worker with PCR-confirmed SARS-CoV-2 infection or an uninfected control (not recorded which). The conserved cysteine and the conserved F or W are not part of the CDR3 here. Each record gives: V gene, CDR3 protein.

V: TRBV29-1; CDR3: SVLHPDTQETQY
V: TRBV7-9; CDR3: ASSPIQVGANEKLF
V: TRBV27; CDR3: ASSLGQGATYEQY
V: TRBV6-5; CDR3: ASSSDRGTNTEAF
V: TRBV28; CDR3: ASSLGVSNQPQH
V: TRBV12-3/TRBV12-4; CDR3: ASSHSGGVYNEQF
V: TRBV12-3/TRBV12-4; CDR3: ASSLGVSYEQY
V: TRBV24-1; CDR3: ATSDSSGPTQY
V: TRBV12-3/TRBV12-4; CDR3: ASSLVHTETQY
V: TRBV6-5; CDR3: ASSPGDLKETQY
V: TRBV12-3/TRBV12-4; CDR3: ASSFRRGTGELF
V: TRBV18; CDR3: ASSPQGTYEQY
V: TRBV2; CDR3: ASSDLTGESSYEQY
V: TRBV6-2/TRBV6-3; CDR3: ASSYSRTPPYEQY
V: TRBV12-3/TRBV12-4; CDR3: ASNRGTGELF
V: TRBV6-2/TRBV6-3; CDR3: ASSYSSDRDGYT
V: TRBV7-9; CDR3: TSSLRGGLDNEQF
V: TRBV6-5; CDR3: ASSYAGPNEQF
V: TRBV28; CDR3: ASSLLSGYTEAF
V: TRBV7-9; CDR3: ASSLPGTYEQY
V: TRBV24-1; CDR3: ATSDRQPQH
V: TRBV24-1; CDR3: ATSEWDSSYNEQF
V: TRBV5-6; CDR3: ASSSTRGWDGYT
V: TRBV6-1; CDR3: ASSVDLRDRVPYGYT
V: TRBV29-1; CDR3: SVDVDRSQETQY
V: TRBV21-1; CDR3: ASPKNPERYEQY
V: TRBV7-9; CDR3: ASSPTEGTNTEAF
V: TRBV27; CDR3: ASSSGRVWGTEAF
V: TRBV10-3; CDR3: AISAGGPLYGYT
V: TRBV2; CDR3: ASTGGPGGELF
V: TRBV6-1; CDR3: ASSDGTSGGAVPDTQY
V: TRBV4-1; CDR3: ASSQDQGTGLYEQY
V: TRBV5-1; CDR3: ASSLIAGDTGELF
V: TRBV4-2; CDR3: ASSQPGSNEQF
V: TRBV7-2; CDR3: ASSTGDQPQH
V: TRBV4-3; CDR3: ASSQDQAKYQETQY
V: TRBV29-1; CDR3: SVLTGSTEAF
V: TRBV20-1; CDR3: SASKGTPETQY
V: TRBV10-2; CDR3: ASRAGDTGELF